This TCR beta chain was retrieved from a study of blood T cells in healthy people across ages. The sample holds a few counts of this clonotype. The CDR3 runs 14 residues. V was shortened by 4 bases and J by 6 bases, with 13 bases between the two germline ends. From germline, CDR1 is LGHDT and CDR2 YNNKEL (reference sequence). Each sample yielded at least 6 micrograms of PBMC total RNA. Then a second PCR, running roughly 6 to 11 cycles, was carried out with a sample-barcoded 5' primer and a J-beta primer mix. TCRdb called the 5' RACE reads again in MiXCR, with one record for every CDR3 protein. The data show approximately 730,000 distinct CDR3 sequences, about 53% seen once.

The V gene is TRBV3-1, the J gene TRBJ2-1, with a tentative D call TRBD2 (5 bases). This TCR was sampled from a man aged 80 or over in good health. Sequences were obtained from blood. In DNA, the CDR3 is TGTGCCAGCAGCCCCTGGACGGGAACCAATGAGCAGTTCTTC. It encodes CASSPWTGTNEQFF.